The text below deals with one T cell receptor beta chain. Only a few counts were recorded for this clonotype. Its antigen target is currently unknown. No much larger clonotype is one base removed from it; base qualities were not supplied. The TCR beta CDR3 regions were amplified from RNA transcripts. The TCR CDR3 was subjected to a first round of RT-PCR using the HTBI primer set and the Qiagen OneStep RT-PCR kit. The libraries were constructed in a second round of multiplex PCR and then size-selected and purified. Libraries were sequenced paired-end with 100 bp reads on an Illumina HiSeq2000. Per the authors' processing: Raw data were processed with SOAPnuke, discarding reads with adapters, uncalled bases, mean Phred below 15, or no exact constant-primer or identifier match. High-quality paired reads were merged with COPE v1.2.5, and unique nucleotide sequences were defined as clonotypes. MiTCR v1.1 was used to align the clonotypes against IMGT TRBV, TRBD and TRBJ reference segments. The analysis was restricted to V-J combinations with a frequency above 0.0001, which together covered approximately 99% of the repertoires. The TCS score was defined as F50 (clonal expansion) divided by E x V (chaos), with BLOSUM62-based TCRdist calculated between CDR3 peptides within each V-J. Welch's t-statistics and random forest reduced just over 500 V-J features to some 14, which were used in a naive Bayes classifier (R e1071). The raw public reads went through TCRdb reprocessing: fastp at Q25, MiXCR clone calling, in-frame beta chains kept. Rows are combined by CDR3 protein, so each entry shows the most common genes and DNA. TCRdb, rather than the study authors, made the V and J calls. The sample yields 400,000 or so distinct CDR3 sequences; around 15% were counted once. The ten largest clones take up approximately 29% of the sample.

From cysteine to phenylalanine, the CDR3 is 15 amino acids long. Of the read, only the CDR3 DNA is kept; its 45 bases are in frame from base 1. CDR1 MGHRA and CDR2 YSYEKL were looked up in the germline V gene. Trimming accounts for 0 bases at V and 6 bases at J, while the number of junction bases matched to no gene is 6. These data are taken from a study of T cells in Graves' hyperthyroidism and ophthalmopathy (dated by TCRdb to between 2017 and 2020). Some background on the complete study: Peripheral blood samples were taken at the time of initial diagnosis, prior to any treatment. TCR V-J signatures able to tell the groups apart were searched for in a discovery cohort of some 97 patients, of whom roughly 42 had Graves' ophthalmopathy and 55 to 60 had stable Graves' hyperthyroidism. In addition, the study compared T-cell repertoires in thyroid tissue and in blood from about 6 Graves' hyperthyroidism patients. An independent validation cohort of about 20 hyperthyroidism patients and about 16 patients who later progressed to ophthalmopathy tested prospective prediction of ophthalmopathy. The 90 or so discovery patients were randomly split 7:3 into training and test sets. Once sampling was done, hyperthyroidism patients were given methimazole at a starting dose of 30 mg daily, whereas ophthalmopathy patients were given high-dose intravenous methylprednisolone. The paper reports TCR Vbeta CDR3 sequencing of approximately 140 peripheral blood samples: 40 or so ophthalmopathy, 75 to 80 hyperthyroidism and around 17 progressor patients.

Results the study describes overall, beyond this receptor: During validation, the model predicted progression to ophthalmopathy a median of approximately 7 months ahead of onset, with more than 60% sensitivity and about 75% specificity. Sample size was not statistically predetermined, and blinding of investigators to group allocation was not performed. In cross-validation, a model built on a 13 V-J signature told ophthalmopathy apart from stable hyperthyroidism with 85% to 90% sensitivity and about 81% specificity, and in testing the same model reached 80%/75%. Most expanded thyroid clonotypes (frequency above 0.001) were also detected in blood, suggesting blood repertoires may reflect thyroid immune responses.

In the ophthalmopathy patients, disease was moderately to severely active, with a Clinical Activity Score of 3 or more, a NOSPECS grade of 4 or more, and a duration of less than 3 months. Exclusion was applied to patients with uncontrolled infections, other autoimmune diseases, pregnancy or lactation. Diagnoses relied on clinical symptoms, serum thyroxine and TRAb, thyroid ultrasound and orbital computed tomography. PBMCs were separated from roughly 9.6 ml of fresh peripheral blood using Ficoll-Paque density gradient centrifugation. Total RNA was extracted with Trizol reagent, and quality was checked on an Agilent 2100 Bioanalyzer.

Recombination joined TRBV4-1 with TRBJ2-7, and TRBD1 aligns with 9 junction nucleotides. Sequences were obtained from blood. The source of this sequence is a man between 45 and 60 years old with Graves' ophthalmopathy. For the CDR3, the sequence is CASSQDGTGIGEQYF. The DNA sequence is given as TGCGCCAGCAGCCAAGACGGGACAGGGATCGGCGAGCAGTACTTC.